The clone carrying this TCR beta chain was found many times. Its antigen is still unknown. The data derive from a study of T cells in Graves' hyperthyroidism and ophthalmopathy. General study findings and limits: Most clonotypes expanded in thyroid above 0.001 were likewise present in blood.

Diagnoses rested on clinical symptoms, serum thyroxine and TRAb, thyroid ultrasound and orbital computed tomography. Blood dates from first hyperthyroidism diagnosis, before any ophthalmopathy symptoms. An approximately 10 ml volume of fresh peripheral blood provided the PBMCs. The germline CDR1 and CDR2 sequences are MNHEY and SMNVEV (reference sequence). The CDR3 is 15 amino acids. J gave up 3 bases and V 4 bases, and 4 bases lay outside the gene matches. Amplification of TCR beta CDR3 regions used RNA as the template. With the HTBI primer set, the TCR CDR3 went through a first round of RT-PCR. TCRdb reprocessed the multiplex PCR reads via MiXCR and lists one record per CDR3 protein. The sample has about 360,000 distinct CDR3 sequences; around 16% are singletons.

The sequenced material came from blood. The TCR was taken from a woman between 18 and 29 years old with Graves' hyperthyroidism that later progressed to Graves' ophthalmopathy. V and J are TRBV27 and TRBJ2-1, with TRBD1 matching 9 bases. The DNA of the CDR3 is TGTGCCAGCAGTTCCGGGACAGGGATCTACAATGAGCAGTTCTTC. This translates into CASSSGTGIYNEQFF.